Listed below are T cell receptor beta chains from one sample, sequenced in a study of blood T cell repertoires in COVID-19. This table comes from immunoSEQ multiplex PCR, and its TCRdb copy is limited to in-frame clones, with some not included. The table records some 280,000 clones, roughly 90% of them present only once. Material for sequencing was peripheral blood. These receptors were obtained from a woman in her 30s with active or convalescent COVID-19. Each CDR3 is given with its conserved first and last residue. D genes are given only for firm matches. Rows may omit the clone size; those that give it use once, few, many or a size class.

d_gene: -; j_gene: TRBJ1-1; abundance: -; v_gene: TRBV18; CDR3nt: TGTGCCAGCTCACCCGGAGCGGGGAGCACTGAAGCTTTCTTT; CDR3aa: CASSPGAGSTEAFF
d_gene: TRBD1; j_gene: TRBJ2-2; abundance: -; v_gene: TRBV7-3; CDR3nt: TGTGCCAGCAGCCCGGGACAGGGGTTTACCGGGGAGCTGTTTTTT; CDR3aa: CASSPGQGFTGELFF
d_gene: -; j_gene: TRBJ2-7; abundance: -; v_gene: TRBV7-3; CDR3nt: TGTGCCAGCAGGGAAACAGGTGGCGGCGAGCAGTACTTC; CDR3aa: CASRETGGGEQYF
d_gene: -; j_gene: TRBJ2-3; abundance: -; v_gene: TRBV18; CDR3nt: TGTGCCAGCTCAACATACAGGGCAGATACGCAGTATTTT; CDR3aa: CASSTYRADTQYF
d_gene: -; j_gene: TRBJ1-6; abundance: few; v_gene: TRBV5-1; CDR3nt: TGCGCCAGCAGCCTTAACGTGGACAGTGGAGATTCACCCCTCCACTTT; CDR3aa: CASSLNVDSGDSPLHF
d_gene: -; j_gene: TRBJ2-5; abundance: -; v_gene: TRBV5-1; CDR3nt: TGCGCCAGCAGCTTGGGAGGAACTTCCCAAGAGACCCAGTACTTC; CDR3aa: CASSLGGTSQETQYF
d_gene: -; j_gene: TRBJ2-5; abundance: -; v_gene: TRBV5-4; CDR3nt: TGTGCCAGCAGCCCCTGGGGGGTTTCCGGACAGGCGGAAGAGACCCAGTACTTC; CDR3aa: CASSPWGVSGQAEETQYF
d_gene: TRBD1; j_gene: TRBJ2-7; abundance: -; v_gene: TRBV27; CDR3nt: TGTGCCAGCAGGCCTCAGGGGGCCCTACGCTACGAGCAGTACTTC; CDR3aa: CASRPQGALRYEQYF
d_gene: TRBD2; j_gene: TRBJ2-3; abundance: once; v_gene: TRBV30; CDR3nt: TGTGCCTGGATGAAGACTAGCGGGGGGGCCGAGAAGGGTACGCAGTATTTT; CDR3aa: CAWMKTSGGAEKGTQYF
d_gene: -; j_gene: TRBJ2-7; abundance: -; v_gene: TRBV28; CDR3nt: TGTGCCAGCATCCCGGGGGAATCCTACGAGCAGTACTTC; CDR3aa: CASIPGESYEQYF
d_gene: -; j_gene: TRBJ1-6; abundance: few; v_gene: TRBV14; CDR3nt: TGTGCCAGCAGCCACGAGGCGCAGGGTTCACCCCTCCACTTT; CDR3aa: CASSHEAQGSPLHF
d_gene: -; j_gene: TRBJ1-1; abundance: -; v_gene: TRBV5-1; CDR3nt: TGCGCCAGCAGCTTTCGGGGGGCTGGTGAAGCTTTCTTT; CDR3aa: CASSFRGAGEAFF
d_gene: TRBD1; j_gene: TRBJ1-1; abundance: -; v_gene: TRBV27; CDR3nt: TGTGCCAGCAGACCCAATGGAGGACAGGTTGAAGCTTTCTTT; CDR3aa: CASRPNGGQVEAFF
d_gene: -; j_gene: TRBJ1-6; abundance: -; v_gene: TRBV19; CDR3nt: TGTGCCAGTAGCGGCCAAAGCGGGGCCAGCTCCTATAATTCACCCCTCCACTTT; CDR3aa: CASSGQSGASSYNSPLHF
d_gene: -; j_gene: TRBJ2-7; abundance: -; v_gene: TRBV30; CDR3nt: TGTGCCTTCTCCCCGGGAGAGACTCTCTACGAGCAGTACTTC; CDR3aa: CAFSPGETLYEQYF
d_gene: -; j_gene: TRBJ2-3; abundance: -; v_gene: TRBV30; CDR3nt: TGTGCCTGGAGTGTACGTTCGGGGGGCACAGATACGCAGTATTTT; CDR3aa: CAWSVRSGGTDTQYF
d_gene: TRBD1; j_gene: TRBJ1-5; abundance: -; v_gene: TRBV30; CDR3nt: TGTGCCTGGAGCGGAAGGACAGGGTCCTTCCAATCAGCCCAGCATTTT; CDR3aa: CAWSGRTGSFQSAQHF
d_gene: TRBD1; j_gene: TRBJ1-3; abundance: few; v_gene: TRBV5-1; CDR3nt: TGCGCCAGCAGCTTGGATACAGGGGGCTCTGGAAACACCATATATTTT; CDR3aa: CASSLDTGGSGNTIYF
d_gene: TRBD1; j_gene: TRBJ1-5; abundance: -; v_gene: TRBV19; CDR3nt: TGTGCCAGTAGAGACAGGGGCGCTCAGCCCCAGCATTTT; CDR3aa: CASRDRGAQPQHF
d_gene: TRBD2; j_gene: TRBJ2-1; abundance: -; v_gene: TRBV7-9; CDR3nt: TGTGCCAGCAGCCGACTAGCGGGGGGGACCTACAATGAGCAGTTCTTC; CDR3aa: CASSRLAGGTYNEQFF
d_gene: TRBD1; j_gene: TRBJ1-4; abundance: -; v_gene: TRBV4-3; CDR3nt: TGCGCCAGCAGCCAAGATTCCGGGACAGGGGAGGAAAAACTGTTTTTT; CDR3aa: CASSQDSGTGEEKLFF
d_gene: -; j_gene: TRBJ1-5; abundance: -; v_gene: TRBV28; CDR3nt: TGTGCCAGCACCGGGTCTTACAATCAGCCCCAGCATTTT; CDR3aa: CASTGSYNQPQHF
d_gene: -; j_gene: TRBJ1-6; abundance: -; v_gene: TRBV21-1; CDR3nt: TGTGCCAGCAGCAAGGAGGGTTGCGAAAATTCACCCCTCCACTTT; CDR3aa: CASSKEGCENSPLHF
d_gene: TRBD1; j_gene: TRBJ1-5; abundance: -; v_gene: TRBV6-1; CDR3nt: TGTGCCAGCAGTGAAGCCCGGACAGGGCGGCAGCCCCAGCATTTT; CDR3aa: CASSEARTGRQPQHF
d_gene: TRBD1; j_gene: TRBJ2-7; abundance: -; v_gene: TRBV27; CDR3nt: TGTGCCAGCAGCCCCCCGGGCCGACAGGGGGGCGAGCAGTACTTC; CDR3aa: CASSPPGRQGGEQYF
d_gene: TRBD1; j_gene: TRBJ1-2; abundance: -; v_gene: TRBV27; CDR3nt: TGTGCCAGCAGTTTATCCGTACAGGGGAAGGGCTACACCTTC; CDR3aa: CASSLSVQGKGYTF
d_gene: -; j_gene: TRBJ1-1; abundance: once; v_gene: TRBV30; CDR3nt: TGTGCCTCCCGACCGACAGGGAACACTGAAGCTTTCTTT; CDR3aa: CASRPTGNTEAFF
d_gene: TRBD1; j_gene: TRBJ2-7; abundance: -; v_gene: TRBV19; CDR3nt: TGTGCCAGTAGTATAACAGGGGTCCACGAGCAGTACTTC; CDR3aa: CASSITGVHEQYF
d_gene: TRBD2; j_gene: TRBJ2-3; abundance: -; v_gene: TRBV4-3; CDR3nt: TGCGCCAGCAGCCTCTCACGGGGGGTCACAGATACGCAGTATTTT; CDR3aa: CASSLSRGVTDTQYF
d_gene: TRBD2; j_gene: TRBJ2-3; abundance: -; v_gene: TRBV2; CDR3nt: TGTGCGTCGGGACTAGTATCTGATACGCAGTATTTT; CDR3aa: CASGLVSDTQYF
d_gene: -; j_gene: TRBJ2-5; abundance: -; v_gene: TRBV10-3; CDR3nt: TGTGCCACTAGTGGAAAAGAGACCCAGTACTTC; CDR3aa: CATSGKETQYF
d_gene: -; j_gene: TRBJ2-7; abundance: -; v_gene: TRBV4-3; CDR3nt: TGCGCCAGCAGCCAAGATTGGGGCGGGGAAGAGCAGTACTTC; CDR3aa: CASSQDWGGEEQYF
d_gene: -; j_gene: TRBJ1-6; abundance: few; v_gene: TRBV7-2; CDR3nt: TGTGCCAGCAGCTTTTCGGTTAATAATTCACCCCTCCACTTT; CDR3aa: CASSFSVNNSPLHF
d_gene: -; j_gene: TRBJ2-1; abundance: -; v_gene: TRBV19; CDR3nt: TGTGCCACCCGTCCCCTCCGGGGCGGGATCTACAATGAGCAGTTCTTC; CDR3aa: CATRPLRGGIYNEQFF
d_gene: TRBD1; j_gene: TRBJ2-1; abundance: -; v_gene: TRBV7-7; CDR3nt: TGTGCTAGCAGCCGGGACAGGTCCTCCTACAATGAGCAGTTCTTC; CDR3aa: CASSRDRSSYNEQFF
d_gene: TRBD2; j_gene: TRBJ2-3; abundance: -; v_gene: TRBV28; CDR3nt: TGTGCCAGCAGGGGGGGTTCGAGCGGGGGCACAGATACGCAGTATTTT; CDR3aa: CASRGGSSGGTDTQYF
d_gene: -; j_gene: TRBJ2-3; abundance: -; v_gene: TRBV12-3/TRBV12-4; CDR3nt: TGTGCCAGCAGTTGGCGACAGACAGATACGCAGTATTTT; CDR3aa: CASSWRQTDTQYF
d_gene: -; j_gene: TRBJ1-1; abundance: -; v_gene: TRBV6-5; CDR3nt: TGTGCCAGCAGTTACCTCGGTCCGGACACTGAAGCTTTCTTT; CDR3aa: CASSYLGPDTEAFF
d_gene: -; j_gene: TRBJ2-7; abundance: -; v_gene: TRBV19; CDR3nt: TGTGCCAGTAGTATCGCGGGACGGTCCTACGAGCAGTACTTC; CDR3aa: CASSIAGRSYEQYF
d_gene: TRBD2; j_gene: TRBJ2-3; abundance: -; v_gene: TRBV10-1; CDR3nt: TGCGCCAGCAGTAGACTAGCGGGTTCCACAGATACGCAGTATTTT; CDR3aa: CASSRLAGSTDTQYF
d_gene: -; j_gene: TRBJ1-2; abundance: once; v_gene: TRBV30; CDR3nt: TGTGCCTGGAGTCCAGGCCGGGGCTACACCTTC; CDR3aa: CAWSPGRGYTF
d_gene: TRBD1; j_gene: TRBJ2-5; abundance: -; v_gene: TRBV29-1; CDR3nt: TGCAGCGTCGACAGGGGTGACCAAGAGACCCAGTACTTC; CDR3aa: CSVDRGDQETQYF
d_gene: TRBD1; j_gene: TRBJ1-2; abundance: -; v_gene: TRBV9; CDR3nt: TGTGCCAGGCCGGAGGGACAGGCCGTTCGGGGCTACACCTTC; CDR3aa: CARPEGQAVRGYTF
d_gene: TRBD1; j_gene: TRBJ1-1; abundance: -; v_gene: TRBV7-2; CDR3nt: TGTGCCAGCAGCGCCGAGAGAACAGGGGCTGAAGCTTTCTTT; CDR3aa: CASSAERTGAEAFF
d_gene: -; j_gene: TRBJ1-1; abundance: -; v_gene: TRBV12-3/TRBV12-4; CDR3nt: TGTGCCACGCACAGGGATCTGAACACTGAAGCTTTCTTT; CDR3aa: CATHRDLNTEAFF
d_gene: -; j_gene: TRBJ2-3; abundance: -; v_gene: TRBV5-1; CDR3nt: TGCGCCAGCAGCTTGTACGGGCGGGGAAACACAGATACGCAGTATTTT; CDR3aa: CASSLYGRGNTDTQYF
d_gene: TRBD1; j_gene: TRBJ1-4; abundance: -; v_gene: TRBV11-2; CDR3nt: TGTGCCAGCAGCTTAGGTTTAGGGGGCGCAAATGAAAAACTGTTTTTT; CDR3aa: CASSLGLGGANEKLFF
d_gene: TRBD2; j_gene: TRBJ2-1; abundance: few; v_gene: TRBV3-1/TRBV3-2; CDR3nt: TGTGCCAGCAGCCCTACTAGCGGGAGTTACAATGAGCAGTTCTTC; CDR3aa: CASSPTSGSYNEQFF
d_gene: -; j_gene: TRBJ2-5; abundance: -; v_gene: TRBV5-1; CDR3nt: TGCGCCAGCGGGGCGTTTCGAGATGAAGAGACCCAGTACTTC; CDR3aa: CASGAFRDEETQYF
d_gene: TRBD2; j_gene: TRBJ2-1; abundance: -; v_gene: TRBV11-2; CDR3nt: TGTGCCAGCAGCTTTCGGGGGGACAATGAGCAGTTCTTC; CDR3aa: CASSFRGDNEQFF
d_gene: -; j_gene: TRBJ1-5; abundance: few; v_gene: TRBV7-3; CDR3nt: TGTGCCAGCAGCTTAACCGGGAGGTTACGCGAACAGCCCCAGCATTTT; CDR3aa: CASSLTGRLREQPQHF
d_gene: TRBD2; j_gene: TRBJ2-7; abundance: -; v_gene: TRBV7-2; CDR3nt: TGTGCCAGCAGCTTAAGGGGGGCTAGCGGGCCTTTTAGCTCCTACGAGCAGTACTTC; CDR3aa: CASSLRGASGPFSSYEQYF
d_gene: TRBD2; j_gene: TRBJ2-5; abundance: -; v_gene: TRBV18; CDR3nt: TGTGCCAGCTCGCGGGGGTACCAAGAGACCCAGTACTTC; CDR3aa: CASSRGYQETQYF